This T cell receptor beta chain derives from a study of blood T cell repertoires in COVID-19. At the level of the study: The origin of the acute and convalescent COVID-19 samples was the United States, Italy and Spain.

The CDR3 totals 13 residues. Germline V gene data show CDR1 as SNHLY and CDR2 as FYNNEI. Trimming removed 5 bases at V and 0 bases at J, with 7 bases between. This table comes from immunoSEQ multiplex PCR, and its TCRdb copy is limited to in-frame clones, with some not included. The sample includes about 80,000 clones, 60% to 80% seen only once; the top ten take roughly 15%. The TCR was taken from a man in his 70s with active or convalescent COVID-19. The chain couples TRBV2 to TRBJ2-5; D not certain. Sequencing used peripheral blood. The DNA of the CDR3 is TGTGCCAGCAGTCCAGACAACCAAGAGACCCAGTACTTC. This encodes CASSPDNQETQYF.